One and the same sample provided the 17 T cell receptor beta chains below, sequenced in a study of regulatory T cells in long-lasting Graves disease listed by TCRdb under 2021. Per the publication, the time point label means: persistent/refractory GD, antithyroid drugs over 5 years with positive TRAb. For both TCR sequencing and RNA sequencing, RNA was extracted from PBMCs using TRIzol. Library preparation was by multiplex PCR. The run used an Illumina HiSeq 4000. iRepertoire HTBI primers and Arm-PCR amplification of CDR3 regions were used to construct TCR beta libraries. The public reads were reanalyzed by TCRdb: fastp trimming at Q25, MiXCR alignment, in-frame beta chains only. Rows with one shared CDR3 protein collapse into an entry with the most common genes and DNA. The sample has approximately 470,000 distinct CDR3 sequences on record, less than 25% of them singletons. Approximately 8% of the sample belongs to the ten largest clones.

The specimen comprised peripheral blood mononuclear cells (PBMCs), sampled when the disease was refractory, from a patient treated with antithyroid drugs. The receptors stem from a female donor with Graves disease.

This clonotype was seen only a few times. The chain recombines TRBV20-1 with TRBJ2-2, with 8 bases identical to TRBD2. The CDR3 sequence is 16 residues long. With 5 bases clipped from V and 6 bases from J, the junction kept 14 bases outside the gene matches. The germline V gene encodes CDR1 DFQATT and CDR2 SNEGSKA (reference sequence). Written as DNA, the CDR3 is TGCAGTGCTTTCCTAACTAGCGGCCGAAGGGCCGGGGAGCTGTTTTTT. Amino acids: CSAFLTSGRRAGELFF.

In its sample, this clonotype was seen a few times. It may be a read error: a sequence one base away is much more abundant. The rearrangement uses TRBV28 and TRBJ2-7; 9 nucleotides agree with TRBD1. Germline V gives CDR1 MDHEN, CDR2 SYDVKM. CDR3 length: 16 amino acids. The J segment lost 4 bases and the V segment lost 6 bases, leaving 13 bases of the junction unmatched. The CDR3 region has the DNA TGTGCCAGCAGCCTTTTCCCGGGACAGGGAAAATACGAGCAGTACTTC. Its protein product is CASSLFPGQGKYEQYF.

Comments on this clonotype: Germline and junction disagree at one end, which may indicate a read error. The chain employs TRBV11-1 and TRBJ2-5, with 9 positions matching TRBD1. The CDR3 has 16 amino acids. Germline V CDR1 and CDR2: SGHAT, FQDESV (reference sequence). In nucleotides, the CDR3 is TGTGCCGGCAGCTTTTTTGGACAGGGGCTAGAAGAGACCCAGTACTTC. Translation gives CAGSFFGQGLEETQYF.

This clonotype occurred many times. The chain links TRBV7-2 to TRBJ2-7; weak D call: TRBD2 (5 bases). There are 14 residues in the CDR3. Germline V CDR1 and CDR2: SGHTA, FQGNSA. Deletions cut 3 bases from V and 7 bases from J, with 16 bases between. The CDR3 here is CASSLEVRRGEQYF. For the CDR3, the DNA is TGTGCCAGCAGCTTGGAGGTCCGTCGGGGAGAGCAGTACTTC.

This chain uses TRBV15 with TRBJ2-6, with 7 bases matching TRBD2. CDR1 and CDR2 from the germline V gene are LNHNV and YYDKDF (reference sequence). Germline trimming cut 9 bases from V and 0 bases from J; bases unmatched to any gene: 8. The CDR3 runs to 16 residues. This CDR3 is CATTPGLSSGANVLTF. CDR3 nucleotide sequence: TGTGCCACGACTCCGGGACTAAGCTCTGGGGCCAACGTCCTGACTTTC.

The CDR3: CASTVGTTNTGELFF. In DNA form, the CDR3 reads TGTGCCAGTACTGTAGGGACTACGAACACCGGGGAGCTGTTTTTT. The gene calls are TRBV19 and TRBJ2-2; 7 nucleotides agree with TRBD2. The CDR3 totals 15 residues. The J segment lost 0 bases and the V segment lost 7 bases, leaving 5 bases of the junction unmatched. Germline lookup yields CDR1 LNHDA and CDR2 SQIVND (reference sequence).

This clonotype was observed at least ten times. J is TRBJ2-2 and V is TRBV12-3 or TRBV12-4; TRBD1 agrees at 10 bases. The CDR3 has 14 amino acids. V lost 6 bases, J lost 3 bases, and 1 base stayed unmatched. CDR3 coding DNA: TGTGCCAGCAGGGGACAGGGGTACACCGGGGAGCTGTTTTTT. Translating it yields CASRGQGYTGELFF.

The chain is built from TRBV28 and TRBJ2-1, with D unclear. The CDR3 is 16 amino acids. Looked up from germline, CDR1 is MDHEN and CDR2 is SYDVKM. Between the trimmed V and J ends, which lost 3 bases and 3 bases, there was a span of 15 bases. The CDR3 nucleotides read TGTGCCAGCAGTTTTCTTCGTCAGGAGATCTACAATGAGCAGTTCTTC. Its protein product is CASSFLRQEIYNEQFF. Complete variable domain (other parts from reference TRBV28 and TRBJ2-1): DVKVTQSSRYLVKRTGEKVFLECVQDMDHENMFWYRQDPGLGLRLIYFSYDVKMKEKGDIPEGYSVSREKKERFSLILESASTNQTSMYLCASSFLRQEIYNEQFFGPGTRLTVL.

This chain links TRBV12-3 or TRBV12-4 with TRBJ2-1, with 7 bases matching TRBD2. The CDR3 spans 16 residues. The ends lost 3 bases at V and 3 bases at J; junction bases unmatched: 8. The CDR3 reads CASSFGGSAGYNEQFF. CDR3 nucleotide sequence: TGTGCCAGCAGTTTCGGGGGGAGCGCGGGCTACAATGAGCAGTTCTTC.

J is TRBJ2-5 and V is TRBV19, with 7 positions matching TRBD2. The CDR3 extends over 15 amino acids. The junction had 9 bases not matched to a gene; V was cut back by 4 bases and J by 4 bases. CDR1 and CDR2 (germline): LNHDA, SQIVND (reference sequence). The CDR3 DNA sequence: TGTGCCAGTAGTACCCGGTTGGCGGGAGTAGAGACCCAGTACTTC. Translation: CASSTRLAGVETQYF.

This clonotype came up many times. CDR3 bases: TGTGCCAGCTCACACACCGGGACCGAAGAGACCCAGTACTTC. Its translation: CASSHTGTEETQYF. This chain connects TRBV18 to TRBJ2-5; possibly TRBD1 or TRBD2 for D (5 bases each). Deletions cut 4 bases from V and 3 bases from J, with 12 bases between. The CDR3 has 14 amino acids. The V gene's germline CDR1 is KGHSH and CDR2 LQKENI.

CDR3 DNA: TGTGCCAGCAGCGTAGCAGGCTACCAGGAGCAGTACTTC. It is translated as CASSVAGYQEQYF. The chain joins TRBV9 to TRBJ2-7; D is unresolved. The CDR3 is 13 amino acids. The germline CDR1 and CDR2 sequences are SGDLS and YYNGEE. V was pared by 0 bases and J by 7 bases, with 11 bases between. The full variable domain, in which reference TRBV9 and TRBJ2-7 provide the parts outside the CDR3, is DSGVTQTPKHLITATGQRVTLRCSPRSGDLSVYWYQQSLDQGLQFLIQYYNGEERAKGNILERFSAQQFPDLHSELNLSSLELGDSALYFCASSVAGYQEQYFGPGTRLTVT.

This clonotype was seen more than once but under ten times. The rearrangement joins TRBV28 to TRBJ2-7; 11 positions agree with TRBD1. CDR3 length: 15 residues. The V segment lost 8 bases and the J segment 3 bases; nucleotides outside the gene matches: 9. Looked up from germline, CDR1 is MDHEN and CDR2 is SYDVKM. CDR3 amino acids: CASAPVGTGGYEQYF. CDR3 nucleotide sequence: TGTGCCAGCGCCCCCGTTGGGACAGGGGGCTACGAGCAGTACTTC.

The chain uses TRBV27 and TRBJ2-1; 12 bases align to TRBD2. CDR1 is MNHEY, CDR2 SMNVEV, per germline (reference sequence). Trimming removed 8 bases from V and 5 bases from J; junction bases left unmatched: 7. This CDR3 contains 15 residues. The CDR3 nucleotides are TGTGCCAGCCCGACTAGCGGGAGCCCTAACAATGAGCAGTTCTTC. Its translation is CASPTSGSPNNEQFF.

In this sample, this clonotype turned up many times. The chain carries TRBV30 and TRBJ1-1, with a weak D call TRBD1 (5 bases). V lost 4 bases, J lost 0 bases, and 9 bases lay in between. Looked up from germline, CDR1 is GTSNPN and CDR2 is SVGIG (reference sequence). This CDR3 has 13 amino acids. CDR3 bases: TGTGCCTGGACGGGGGGGATGAACACTGAAGCTTTCTTT. Translating gives CAWTGGMNTEAFF.

This clonotype turned up a few times. The rearrangement joins TRBV28 to TRBJ2-7; D is possibly TRBD2 (6 bases). The germline V and J ends were trimmed by 2 bases and 6 bases, with 11 bases remaining between them. From germline, CDR1 is MDHEN and CDR2 SYDVKM. This CDR3 region has 13 residues. Here the CDR3 reads CASSLAAGGEQYF. In DNA form, the CDR3 reads TGTGCCAGCAGTTTAGCGGCCGGGGGCGAGCAGTACTTC.

This clonotype has ten or more counts. The chain links TRBV2 to TRBJ1-1, with D possibly matching TRBD1 (5 bases). CDR1 is SNHLY, CDR2 FYNNEI, per germline. V was shortened by 7 bases and J by 10 bases, with 13 bases between the two germline ends. The length of the CDR3 is 11 residues. CDR3 nucleotide sequence: TGTGCCAGCATGATTGCCGGGACAGCTTTCTTT. This sequence encodes CASMIAGTAFF. Together with reference TRBV2 and TRBJ1-1, the CDR3 gives the full variable domain: EPEVTQTPSHQVTQMGQEVILRCVPISNHLYFYWYRQILGQKVEFLVSFYNNEISEKSEIFDDQFSVERPDGSNFTLKIRSTKLEDSAMYFCASMIAGTAFFGQGTRLTVV.